This TCR beta chain stems from a study of metastatic and nonmetastatic thyroid tumors. All patients were treatment-naive before thyroid surgery. TCRdb redid the clone calls on the PCR reads using MiXCR. Of about 6,600 clones listed, 30% to 40% are singletons. The V end lost 11 bases, the J end lost 6 bases, and 17 bases lay between the germline ends. This CDR3 is built from 13 residues. CDR1 and CDR2 (germline): MNHNS, SASEGT. The rearrangement links TRBV6-1 to TRBJ2-1; D possibly corresponds to TRBD2 (5 bases). The TCR originated in a female donor with papillary thyroid cancer or a benign thyroid nodule (not recorded which). Some clones in this sample may be carry-over from other donors' samples. Input material: adjacent normal tissue. The CDR3: CALARIEGNEQFF. In DNA form, the CDR3 reads TGTGCCCTGGCGCGCATCGAGGGCAATGAGCAGTTCTTC.